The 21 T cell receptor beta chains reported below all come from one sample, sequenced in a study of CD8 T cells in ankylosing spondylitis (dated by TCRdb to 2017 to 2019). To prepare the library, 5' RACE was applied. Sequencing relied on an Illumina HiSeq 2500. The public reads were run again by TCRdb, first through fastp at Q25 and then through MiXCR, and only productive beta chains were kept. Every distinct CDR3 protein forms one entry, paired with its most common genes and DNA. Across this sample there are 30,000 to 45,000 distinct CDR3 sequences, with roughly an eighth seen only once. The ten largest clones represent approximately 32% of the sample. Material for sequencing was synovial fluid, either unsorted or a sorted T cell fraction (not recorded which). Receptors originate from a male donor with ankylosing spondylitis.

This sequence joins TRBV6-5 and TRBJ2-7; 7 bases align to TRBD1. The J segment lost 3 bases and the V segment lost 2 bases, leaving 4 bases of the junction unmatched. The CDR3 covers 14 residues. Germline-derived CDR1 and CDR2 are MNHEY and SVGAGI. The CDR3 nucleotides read TGTGCCAGCAGTTACAGGGGGCAAATCTACGAGCAGTACTTC. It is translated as CASSYRGQIYEQYF.

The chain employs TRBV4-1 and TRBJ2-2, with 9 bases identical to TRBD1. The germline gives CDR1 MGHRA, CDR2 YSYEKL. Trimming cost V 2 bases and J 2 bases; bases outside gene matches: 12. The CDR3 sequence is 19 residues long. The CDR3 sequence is CASSQPDPTGGKNTGELFF. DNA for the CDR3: TGCGCCAGCAGCCAACCGGACCCTACAGGGGGCAAAAACACCGGGGAGCTGTTTTTT.

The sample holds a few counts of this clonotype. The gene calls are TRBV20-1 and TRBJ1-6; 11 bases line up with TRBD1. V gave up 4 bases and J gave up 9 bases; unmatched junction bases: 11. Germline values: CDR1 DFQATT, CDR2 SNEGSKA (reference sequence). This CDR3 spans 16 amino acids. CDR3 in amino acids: CSAITGTGGDSSPLHF. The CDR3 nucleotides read TGCAGTGCTATAACCGGGACAGGGGGAGATAGTTCACCCCTCCACTTT.

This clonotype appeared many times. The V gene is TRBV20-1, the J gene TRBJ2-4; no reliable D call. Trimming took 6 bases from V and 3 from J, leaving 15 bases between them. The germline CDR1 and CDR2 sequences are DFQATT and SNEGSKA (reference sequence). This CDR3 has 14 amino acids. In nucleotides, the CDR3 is TGCAGTGCCGCTGACTTGGTCTTCAAAAACATTCAGTACTTC. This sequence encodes CSAADLVFKNIQYF.

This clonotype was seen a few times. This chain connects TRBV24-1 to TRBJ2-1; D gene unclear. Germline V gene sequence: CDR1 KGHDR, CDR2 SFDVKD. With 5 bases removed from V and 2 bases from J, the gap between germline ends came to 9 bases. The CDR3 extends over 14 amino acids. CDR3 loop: CATSVGAAYNEQFF. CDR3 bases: TGTGCCACCAGTGTGGGTGCAGCCTACAATGAGCAGTTCTTC.

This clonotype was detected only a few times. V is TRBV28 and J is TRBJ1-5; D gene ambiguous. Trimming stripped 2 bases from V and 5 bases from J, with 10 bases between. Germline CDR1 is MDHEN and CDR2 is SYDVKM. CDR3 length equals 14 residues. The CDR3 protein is CASSLRRTHQPQHF. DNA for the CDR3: TGTGCCAGCAGTTTACGTAGGACCCATCAGCCCCAGCATTTT.

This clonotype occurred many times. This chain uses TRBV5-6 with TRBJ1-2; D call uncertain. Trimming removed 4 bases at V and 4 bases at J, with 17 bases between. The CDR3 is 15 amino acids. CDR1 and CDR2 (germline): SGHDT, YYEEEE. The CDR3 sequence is CASSGYIEIIYGYTF. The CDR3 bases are TGTGCCAGCAGCGGGTACATCGAAATTATCTATGGCTACACCTTC.

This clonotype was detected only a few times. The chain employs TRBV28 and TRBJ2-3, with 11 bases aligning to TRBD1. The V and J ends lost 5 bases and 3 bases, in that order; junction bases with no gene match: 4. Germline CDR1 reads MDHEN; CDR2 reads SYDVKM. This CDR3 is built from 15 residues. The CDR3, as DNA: TGTGCCAGCAGTACACGGGACAGGGGGACAGATACGCAGTATTTT. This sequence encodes CASSTRDRGTDTQYF.

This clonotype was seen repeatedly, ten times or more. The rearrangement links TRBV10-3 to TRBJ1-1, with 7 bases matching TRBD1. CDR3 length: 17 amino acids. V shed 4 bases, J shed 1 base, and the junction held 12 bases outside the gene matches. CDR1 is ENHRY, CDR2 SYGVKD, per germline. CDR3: CAISGRRGLYGNTEAFF. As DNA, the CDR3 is TGTGCCATCAGTGGGCGGAGGGGGCTATATGGGAACACTGAAGCTTTCTTT.

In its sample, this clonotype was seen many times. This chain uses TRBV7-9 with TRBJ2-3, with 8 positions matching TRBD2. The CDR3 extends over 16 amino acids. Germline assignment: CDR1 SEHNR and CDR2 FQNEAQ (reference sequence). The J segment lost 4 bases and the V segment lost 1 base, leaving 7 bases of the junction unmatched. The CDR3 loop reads CASSLVLAGWSDTQYF. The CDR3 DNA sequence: TGTGCCAGCAGCTTAGTCCTAGCGGGTTGGTCAGATACGCAGTATTTT.

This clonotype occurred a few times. For the CDR3, the DNA is TGTGCCACCAGTGATCCGGCTTTTCGGCAGCCCCAGCATTTT. Translation gives CATSDPAFRQPQHF. The gene calls are TRBV24-1 and TRBJ1-5; D gene unclear. Germline values: CDR1 KGHDR, CDR2 SFDVKD. CDR3 size: 14 residues. Trimming removed 3 bases at V and 7 bases at J, with 12 bases between.

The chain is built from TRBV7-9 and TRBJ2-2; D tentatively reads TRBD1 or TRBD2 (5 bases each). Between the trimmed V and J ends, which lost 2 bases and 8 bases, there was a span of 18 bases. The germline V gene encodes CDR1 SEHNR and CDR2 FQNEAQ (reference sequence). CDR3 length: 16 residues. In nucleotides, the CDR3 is TGTGCCAGCAGCTTAACCGGGACGGCCATGAAGGGGGAGCTGTTTTTT. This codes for CASSLTGTAMKGELFF.

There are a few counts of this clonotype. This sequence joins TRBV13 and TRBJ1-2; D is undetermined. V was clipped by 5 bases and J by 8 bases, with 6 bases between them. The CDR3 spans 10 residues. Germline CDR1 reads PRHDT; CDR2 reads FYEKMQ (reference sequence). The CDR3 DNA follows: TGTGCCAGCAGCGCCGTGGGCTACACCTTC. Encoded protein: CASSAVGYTF.

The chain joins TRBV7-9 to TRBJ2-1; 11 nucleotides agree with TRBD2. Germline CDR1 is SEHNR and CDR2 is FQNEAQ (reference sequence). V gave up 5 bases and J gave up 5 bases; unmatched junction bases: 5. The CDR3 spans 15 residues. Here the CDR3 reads CASSPTSGMNNEQFF. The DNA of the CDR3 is TGTGCCAGCAGCCCGACTAGCGGGATGAACAATGAGCAGTTCTTC. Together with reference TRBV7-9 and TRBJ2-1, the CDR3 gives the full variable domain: DTGVSQNPRHKITKRGQNVTFRCDPISEHNRLYWYRQTLGQGPEFLTYFQNEAQLEKSRLLSDRFSAERPKGSFSTLEIQRTEQGDSAMYLCASSPTSGMNNEQFFGPGTRLTVL.

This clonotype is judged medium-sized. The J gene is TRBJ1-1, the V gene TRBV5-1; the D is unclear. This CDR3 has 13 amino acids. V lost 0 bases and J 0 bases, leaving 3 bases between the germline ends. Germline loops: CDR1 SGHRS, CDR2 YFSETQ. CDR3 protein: CASSLELNTEAFF. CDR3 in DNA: TGCGCCAGCAGCTTGGAATTGAACACTGAAGCTTTCTTT.

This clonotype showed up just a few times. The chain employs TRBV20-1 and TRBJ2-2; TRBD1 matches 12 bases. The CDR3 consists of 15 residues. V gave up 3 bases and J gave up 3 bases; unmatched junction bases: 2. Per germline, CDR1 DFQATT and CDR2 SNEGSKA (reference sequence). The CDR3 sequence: CSASGTGGYTGELFF. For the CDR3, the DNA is TGCAGTGCTAGTGGGACAGGGGGCTACACCGGGGAGCTGTTTTTT.

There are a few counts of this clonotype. In DNA, the CDR3 is TGCGCCAGCAGCCAAGGCCGGGACCCACCTAACTATGGCTACACCTTC. Protein product: CASSQGRDPPNYGYTF. This sequence joins TRBV4-3 and TRBJ1-2; D perhaps matches TRBD1 (5 bases). CDR1 and CDR2 from the germline V gene are LGHNA and YSLEER. Trimming left V 1 base short and J 0 bases short, with 12 bases between. The CDR3 is 16 residues long.

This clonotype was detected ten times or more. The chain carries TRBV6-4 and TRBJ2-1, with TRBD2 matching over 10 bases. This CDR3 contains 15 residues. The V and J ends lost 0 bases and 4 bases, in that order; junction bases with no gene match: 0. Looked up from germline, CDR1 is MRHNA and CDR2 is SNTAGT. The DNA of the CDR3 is TGTGCCAGCAGTGACTCACTAGCGGGGTACAATGAGCAGTTCTTC. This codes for CASSDSLAGYNEQFF.

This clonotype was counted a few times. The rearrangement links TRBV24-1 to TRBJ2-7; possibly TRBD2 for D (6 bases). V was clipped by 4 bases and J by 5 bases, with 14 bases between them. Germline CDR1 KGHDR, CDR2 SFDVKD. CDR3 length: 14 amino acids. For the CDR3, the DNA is TGTGCCACCAGTGAGGCGGGACGGGGAGACGAGCAGTACTTC. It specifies CATSEAGRGDEQYF.

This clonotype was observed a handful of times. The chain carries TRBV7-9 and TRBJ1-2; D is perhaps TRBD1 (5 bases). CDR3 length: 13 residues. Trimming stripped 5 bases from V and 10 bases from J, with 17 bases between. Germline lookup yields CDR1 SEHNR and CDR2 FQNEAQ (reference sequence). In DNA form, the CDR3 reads TGTGCCAGCAGCCCCCCCGGCAGGGCCCACTACACCTTC. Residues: CASSPPGRAHYTF.

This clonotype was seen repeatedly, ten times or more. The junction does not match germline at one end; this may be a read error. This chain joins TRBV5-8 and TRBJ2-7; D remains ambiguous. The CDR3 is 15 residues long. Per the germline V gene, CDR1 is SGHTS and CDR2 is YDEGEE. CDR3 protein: CASNPLTRGFINRPF. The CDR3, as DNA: TGTGCCAGCAACCCCCTAACCCGCGGATTTATCAATCGACCATTC.